This TCR beta chain was observed in a study of neurological immune-mediated disorders. Study-wide results and caveats: When repertoires were grouped phylogenetically, those of 18 of 34 multiple sclerosis patients fell into one related-CDR3 cluster, a possible signature.

One entry per CDR3 protein, called by TCRdb with MiXCR from the 5' RACE reads. The profile shows 75,000 to 80,000 distinct CDR3 sequences, roughly 4.7% of them singletons. This clonotype was detected ten times or more. Its antigen is undetermined. The CDR3 totals 14 residues. Per the germline V gene, CDR1 is LNHDA and CDR2 is SQIVND (reference sequence). V shed 6 bases, J shed 5 bases, and the junction held 3 bases outside the gene matches. The source is a woman under 40 with multiple sclerosis. The rearrangement joins TRBV19 to TRBJ2-2; TRBD1 aligns across 10 bases. Sequenced material: PBMCs. The CDR3 DNA sequence: TGTGCCAGTAGCCGGGACAGGGGAACCGGGGAGCTGTTTTTT. Translation: CASSRDRGTGELFF.